These 12 T cell receptor beta chains were sequenced from one sample in a study of Graves' ophthalmopathy and Graves' hyperthyroidism. Amplifying from RNA transcripts, the study obtained TCR beta CDR3 regions. RT-PCR in the first round used HTBI primers; a second-round multiplex PCR followed. TCRdb processed the multiplex PCR reads anew with MiXCR; each CDR3 protein has one entry. This table has over a million distinct CDR3 sequences, 35% to 40% appearing once. Source material: peripheral blood or thyroid tissue (not recorded which). These TCRs come from an adult man with Graves' hyperthyroidism.

On this clonotype: Possible read error: a much larger clone is one base away. The chain uses TRBV7-2 and TRBJ2-7; D might be TRBD1 (6 bases). The V gene's germline CDR1 is SGHTA and CDR2 FQGNSA. The CDR3 covers 14 residues. The CDR3 nucleotides read TGTGCCAGCAGTCACGGGACACCAACCTACGGGCAGTACTTC. Protein: CASSHGTPTYGQYF.

The sample holds many counts of this clonotype. This chain joins TRBV11-2 and TRBJ1-6; 8 bases fit TRBD1. Per germline, CDR1 SGHAT and CDR2 FQNNGV. V trimming: 5 bases; J trimming: 8 bases; junction bases outside the gene matches: 11. This CDR3 has 16 amino acids. The CDR3 sequence: CASSPGQGLNHSPLHF. CDR3 bases: TGTGCCAGCAGCCCCGGACAGGGACTAAATCATTCACCCCTCCACTTT. Filled out from reference TRBV11-2 and TRBJ1-6, the complete variable domain reads EAGVAQSPRYKIIEKRQSVAFWCNPISGHATLYWYQQILGQGPKLLIQFQNNGVVDDSQLPKDRFSAERLKGVDSTLKIQPAKLEDSAVYLCASSPGQGLNHSPLHFGNGTRLTVT.

A few counts support this clonotype. The chain couples TRBV25-1 to TRBJ2-5; 7 bases match TRBD1. The CDR3 runs to 15 residues. CDR1 and CDR2 from the germline V gene are MGHDK and SYGVNS. The junction had 7 bases not matched to a gene; V was cut back by 5 bases and J by 1 base. The CDR3 loop is CASSKGAAFQETQYF. In nucleotides, the CDR3 is TGTGCCAGCAGTAAGGGGGCAGCCTTCCAAGAGACCCAGTACTTC.

This clonotype was counted ten times or more. This chain uses TRBV12-3 or TRBV12-4 with TRBJ1-6; D is unresolved. The germline V and J ends were trimmed by 6 bases and 9 bases, with 15 bases remaining between them. There are 14 residues in the CDR3. DNA for the CDR3: TGTGCCAGCAGCTCCCCCCAATCTCCTTCACCCCTCCACTTT. It specifies CASSSPQSPSPLHF.

Turning to this clonotype: The CDR3 does not close with the conserved phenylalanine or tryptophan, likely indicating a read error. The DNA is left out, because the CDR3 cannot be placed on it with certainty; the CDR3 is given as TCRdb lists it. The chain recombines TRBV7-3 with TRBJ1-2. Inclusive of both ends, the CDR3 amounts to 8 amino acids. CDR1 is SGHTA, CDR2 FQGTGA, per germline. CDR3: CASSLAPY.

This clonotype was counted ten times or more. This chain links TRBV4-3 with TRBJ1-2; 7 bases map to TRBD1. The CDR3 has 13 residues. J gave up 8 bases and V 1 base, and 4 bases lay outside the gene matches. CDR1 LGHNA and CDR2 YSLEER come from the germline V gene. CDR3 protein: CASSQAQGDGYTF. The CDR3 DNA reads TGCGCCAGCAGCCAAGCGCAGGGGGACGGCTACACCTTC.

This clonotype was counted ten times or more. The chain has TRBV9 and TRBJ1-4; D not resolved. The CDR3 has 15 residues. Trimming pared 3 bases from V and 7 bases from J, leaving 16 bases between. Germline CDR1 SGDLS, CDR2 YYNGEE. The CDR3 region is CASSATDNAFEKLFF. The CDR3, as DNA: TGTGCCAGCAGCGCCACCGACAACGCGTTTGAAAAACTGTTTTTT.

CDR3 protein: CSVESVGTEAFF. In DNA form, the CDR3 reads TGCAGCGTTGAAAGTGTAGGCACTGAAGCTTTCTTT. The chain uses TRBV29-1 and TRBJ1-1, with D hard to call. The CDR3 spans 12 residues. V was clipped by 2 bases and J by 4 bases, with 8 bases between them. Looked up from germline, CDR1 is SQVTM and CDR2 is ANQGSEA.

The CDR3 bases are TGTGCCAGCAGTGATCCGGGACCCGGGGACGGGGAGCTGTTTTTT. Its translation: CASSDPGPGDGELFF. The chain employs TRBV6-5 and TRBJ2-2, with D perhaps matching TRBD1 or TRBD2 (5 bases each). The ends were cut back, 5 bases at V and 7 bases at J, with 17 bases in the middle. The CDR3 is 15 amino acids. Germline V CDR1 and CDR2: MNHEY, SVGAGI.

This clonotype has at least ten counts. The V and J genes are TRBV12-3 or TRBV12-4 and TRBJ1-1; D ambiguous. V lost 2 bases and J lost 8, with 6 bases in between. The length of the CDR3 is 11 residues. The CDR3 DNA reads as TGTGCCAGCAGTTTAACGCAGGAAGCTTTCTTT. The encoded protein is CASSLTQEAFF.

Of note for this clonotype: One end of the junction is discordant with germline, which a read error may explain. The CDR3 region has the DNA TGTGCCAGCAGCGTAGGTGTGACAGGGGGCACTGAAGCTGTCTTT. It specifies CASSVGVTGGTEAVF. The chain couples TRBV9 to TRBJ1-1, with TRBD1 matching over 10 bases. CDR3 size: 15 residues. CDR1 and CDR2 (germline): SGDLS, YYNGEE.

This clonotype was counted many times. The V and J genes are TRBV5-1 and TRBJ2-7; the D is unclear. The V gene's germline CDR1 is SGHRS and CDR2 YFSETQ. The V and J ends lost 1 base and 0 bases respectively, with 11 bases between them. The length of the CDR3 is 15 residues. The CDR3 nucleotides read TGCGCCAGCAGCTTGATGTTTGGGGACTCCTACGAGCAGTACTTC. As protein: CASSLMFGDSYEQYF.